This entry concerns a single TCR beta chain. The data originate from a study of blood T cells in healthy people across ages. With a J-beta primer mix and a sample-barcoded 5' primer, a second PCR ran about 7 to 12 cycles. MiXCR, applied by TCRdb to the 5' RACE reads, yields one record per CDR3 protein. Of about 720,000 distinct CDR3 sequences listed, about 24% are singletons. The receptor comes from a man between 65 and 85 years old in good health. The sequencing sample was made of blood.

The CDR3 DNA follows: TGTGCCAGCAGTGAAGCGTTTATTGGGGCCAAAAACATTCAGTACTTC. The encoded protein is CASSEAFIGAKNIQYF. V gene TRBV6-1 combines with J gene TRBJ2-4, with D unclear. The CDR3 is 16 residues long. Germline V gene sequence: CDR1 MNHNS, CDR2 SASEGT. V lost 0 bases and J lost 1, with 10 bases in between.